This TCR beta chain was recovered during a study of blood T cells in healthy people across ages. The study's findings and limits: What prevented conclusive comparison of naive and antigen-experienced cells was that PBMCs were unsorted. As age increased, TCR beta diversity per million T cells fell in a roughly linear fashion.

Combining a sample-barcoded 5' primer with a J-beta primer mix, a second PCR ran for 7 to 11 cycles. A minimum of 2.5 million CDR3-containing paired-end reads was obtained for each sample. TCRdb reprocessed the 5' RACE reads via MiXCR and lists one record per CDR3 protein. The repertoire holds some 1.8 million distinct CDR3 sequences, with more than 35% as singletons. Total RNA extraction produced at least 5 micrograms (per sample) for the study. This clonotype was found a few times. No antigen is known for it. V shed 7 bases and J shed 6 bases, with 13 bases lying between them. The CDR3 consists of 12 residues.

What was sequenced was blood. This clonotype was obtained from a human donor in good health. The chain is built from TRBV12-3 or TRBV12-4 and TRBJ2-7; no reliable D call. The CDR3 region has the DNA TGTGCCAGCACCTTACCCCCCGGCGAGCAGTACTTC. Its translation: CASTLPPGEQYF.